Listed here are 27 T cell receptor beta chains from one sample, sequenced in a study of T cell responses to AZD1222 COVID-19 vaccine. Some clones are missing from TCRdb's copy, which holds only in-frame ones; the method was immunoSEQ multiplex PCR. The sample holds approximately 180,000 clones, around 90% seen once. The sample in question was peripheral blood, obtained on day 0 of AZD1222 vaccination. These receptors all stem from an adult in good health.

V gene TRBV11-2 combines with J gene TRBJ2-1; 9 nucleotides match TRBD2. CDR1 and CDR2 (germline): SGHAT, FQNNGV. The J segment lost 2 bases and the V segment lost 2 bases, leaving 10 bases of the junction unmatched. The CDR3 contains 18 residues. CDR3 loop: CASSLYRGREGAYNEQFF. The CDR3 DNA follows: TGTGCCAGCAGCTTATACCGGGGGCGGGAGGGGGCCTACAATGAGCAGTTCTTC.

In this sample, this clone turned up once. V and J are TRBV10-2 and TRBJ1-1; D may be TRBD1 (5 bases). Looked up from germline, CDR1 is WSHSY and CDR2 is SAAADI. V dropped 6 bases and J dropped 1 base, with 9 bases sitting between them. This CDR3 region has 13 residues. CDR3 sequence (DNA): TGCGCCAGCAGGAGGGACGGGAACACTGAAGCTTTCTTT. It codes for CASRRDGNTEAFF.

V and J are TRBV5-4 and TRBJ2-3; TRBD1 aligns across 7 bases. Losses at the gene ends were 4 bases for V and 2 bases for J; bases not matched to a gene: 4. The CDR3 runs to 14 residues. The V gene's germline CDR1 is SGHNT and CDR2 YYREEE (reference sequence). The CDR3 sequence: CASSRDSYTDTQYF. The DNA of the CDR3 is TGTGCCAGCAGCAGGGACAGCTACACAGATACGCAGTATTTT.

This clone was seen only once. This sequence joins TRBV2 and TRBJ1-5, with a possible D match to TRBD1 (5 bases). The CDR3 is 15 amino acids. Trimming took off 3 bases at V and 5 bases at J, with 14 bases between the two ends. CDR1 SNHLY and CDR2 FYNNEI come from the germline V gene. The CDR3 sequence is CASSDQGLRYQPQHF. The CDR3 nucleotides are TGTGCCAGCAGTGACCAGGGTTTAAGGTATCAGCCCCAGCATTTT.

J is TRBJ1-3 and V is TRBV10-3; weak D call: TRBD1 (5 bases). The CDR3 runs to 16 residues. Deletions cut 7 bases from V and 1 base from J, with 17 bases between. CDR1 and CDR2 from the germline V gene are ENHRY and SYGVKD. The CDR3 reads CAITSQGTDSGNTIYF. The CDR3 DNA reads TGTGCCATCACCTCCCAGGGTACTGATTCTGGAAACACCATATATTTT.

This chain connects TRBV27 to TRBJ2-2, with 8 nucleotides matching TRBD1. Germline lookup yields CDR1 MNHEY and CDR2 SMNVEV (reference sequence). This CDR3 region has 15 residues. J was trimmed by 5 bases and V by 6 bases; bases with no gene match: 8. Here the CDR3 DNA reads TGTGCCAGCAGCTTGCGGACAGGGACGACCGGGGAGCTGTTTTTT. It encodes CASSLRTGTTGELFF.

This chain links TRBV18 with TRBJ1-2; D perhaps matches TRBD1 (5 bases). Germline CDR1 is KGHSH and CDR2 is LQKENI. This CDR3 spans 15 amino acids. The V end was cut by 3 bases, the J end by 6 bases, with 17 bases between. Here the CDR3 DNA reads TGTGCCAGCTCACCCCGTTCAGGGACTCCGGATGGCTACACCTTC. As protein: CASSPRSGTPDGYTF.

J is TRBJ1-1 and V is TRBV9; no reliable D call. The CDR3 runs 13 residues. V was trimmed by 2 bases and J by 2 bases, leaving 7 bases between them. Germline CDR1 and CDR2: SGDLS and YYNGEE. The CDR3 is CASSVTFNTEAFF. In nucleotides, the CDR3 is TGTGCCAGCAGCGTGACATTTAACACTGAAGCTTTCTTT.

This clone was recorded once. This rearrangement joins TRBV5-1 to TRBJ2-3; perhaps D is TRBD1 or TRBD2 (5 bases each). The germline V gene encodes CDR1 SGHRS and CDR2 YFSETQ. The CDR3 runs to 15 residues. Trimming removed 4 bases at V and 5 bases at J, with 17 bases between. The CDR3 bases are TGCGCCAGCAGCAACTCGGGGCCGGGGATAGATACGCAGTATTTT. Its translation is CASSNSGPGIDTQYF.

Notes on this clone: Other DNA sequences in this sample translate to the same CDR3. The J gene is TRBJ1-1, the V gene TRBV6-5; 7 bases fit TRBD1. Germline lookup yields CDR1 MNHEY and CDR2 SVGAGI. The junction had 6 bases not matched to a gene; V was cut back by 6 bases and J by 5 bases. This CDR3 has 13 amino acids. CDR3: CASSRTGRTEAFF. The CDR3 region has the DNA TGTGCCAGCAGCCGGACAGGACGGACTGAAGCTTTCTTT.

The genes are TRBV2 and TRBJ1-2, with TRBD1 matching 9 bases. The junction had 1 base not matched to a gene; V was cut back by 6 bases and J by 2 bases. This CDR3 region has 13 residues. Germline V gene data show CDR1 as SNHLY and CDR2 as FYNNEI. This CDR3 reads CASRGTGNYGYTF. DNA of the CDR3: TGTGCCAGCAGGGGGACAGGGAACTATGGCTACACCTTC.

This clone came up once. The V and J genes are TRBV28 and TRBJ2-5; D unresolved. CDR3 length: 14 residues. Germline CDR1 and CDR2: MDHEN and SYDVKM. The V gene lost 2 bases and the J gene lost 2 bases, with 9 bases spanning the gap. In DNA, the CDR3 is TGTGCCAGCAGTTTACCCCCTTGGCAAGAGACCCAGTACTTC. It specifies CASSLPPWQETQYF.

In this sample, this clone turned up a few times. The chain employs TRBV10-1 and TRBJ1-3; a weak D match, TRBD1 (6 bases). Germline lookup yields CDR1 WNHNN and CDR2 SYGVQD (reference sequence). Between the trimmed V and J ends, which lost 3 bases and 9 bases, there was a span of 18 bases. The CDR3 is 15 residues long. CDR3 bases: TGCGCCAGCAGTGACCTCCGGGACAAATCGGGCACCATATATTTT. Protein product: CASSDLRDKSGTIYF.

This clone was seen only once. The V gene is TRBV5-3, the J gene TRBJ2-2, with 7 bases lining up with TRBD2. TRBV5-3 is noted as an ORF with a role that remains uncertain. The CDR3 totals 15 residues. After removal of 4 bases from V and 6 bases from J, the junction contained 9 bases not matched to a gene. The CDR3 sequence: CARSVILAPAGELFF. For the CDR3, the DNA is TGTGCCAGAAGCGTAATACTAGCGCCCGCCGGGGAGCTGTTTTTT.

CDR3 in DNA: TGTGCCAGCAGCTTGGCTCTGGGGGCGATAAACGAGCAGTACTTC. Its protein is CASSLALGAINEQYF. The chain links TRBV5-5 to TRBJ2-7, with D perhaps TRBD1 (6 bases). The V gene lost 0 bases and the J gene lost 5 bases, with 15 bases spanning the gap. The CDR3 spans 15 residues. Germline V gene data show CDR1 as SGHKS and CDR2 as YYEKEE (reference sequence).

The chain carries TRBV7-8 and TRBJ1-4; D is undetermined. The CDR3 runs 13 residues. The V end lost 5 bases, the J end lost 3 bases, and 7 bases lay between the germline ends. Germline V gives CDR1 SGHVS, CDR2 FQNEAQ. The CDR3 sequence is CASSALSNEKLFF. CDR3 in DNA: TGTGCCAGCAGCGCCCTGTCTAATGAAAAACTGTTTTTT.

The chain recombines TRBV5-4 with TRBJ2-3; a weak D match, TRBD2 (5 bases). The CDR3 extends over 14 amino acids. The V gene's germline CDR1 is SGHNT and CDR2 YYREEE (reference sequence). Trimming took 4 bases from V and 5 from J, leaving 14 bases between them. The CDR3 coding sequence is TGTGCCAGCAGCACCAAGGTCGGGGAAGATACGCAGTATTTT. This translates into CASSTKVGEDTQYF. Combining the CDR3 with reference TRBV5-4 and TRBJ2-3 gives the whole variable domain ETGVTQSPTHLIKTRGQQVTLRCSSQSGHNTVSWYQQALGQGPQFIFQYYREEENGRGNFPPRFSGLQFPNYSSELNVNALELDDSALYLCASSTKVGEDTQYFGPGTRLTVL.

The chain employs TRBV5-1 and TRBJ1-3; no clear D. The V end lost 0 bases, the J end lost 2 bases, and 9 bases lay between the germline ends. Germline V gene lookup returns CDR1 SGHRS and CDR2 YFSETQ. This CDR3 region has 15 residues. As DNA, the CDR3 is TGCGCCAGCAGCTTGGCGTTGGGCACTGGAAACACCATATATTTT. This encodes CASSLALGTGNTIYF.

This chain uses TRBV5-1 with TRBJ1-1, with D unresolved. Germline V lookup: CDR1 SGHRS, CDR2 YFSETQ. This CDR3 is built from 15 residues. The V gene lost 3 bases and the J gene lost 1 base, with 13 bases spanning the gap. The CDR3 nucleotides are TGCGCCAGCAGCTACGCGGGCCGAGGGAACACTGAAGCTTTCTTT. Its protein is CASSYAGRGNTEAFF.

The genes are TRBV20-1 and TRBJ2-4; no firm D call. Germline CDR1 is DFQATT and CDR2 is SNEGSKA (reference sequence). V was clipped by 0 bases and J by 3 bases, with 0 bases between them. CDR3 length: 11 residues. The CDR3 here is CSARDKNIQYF. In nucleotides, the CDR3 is TGCAGTGCTAGAGACAAAAACATTCAGTACTTC.

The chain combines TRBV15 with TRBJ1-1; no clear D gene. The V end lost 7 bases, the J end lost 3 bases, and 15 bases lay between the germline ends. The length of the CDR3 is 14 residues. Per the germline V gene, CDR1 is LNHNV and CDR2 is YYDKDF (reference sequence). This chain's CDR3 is CATTQRGVDTEAFF. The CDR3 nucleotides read TGTGCCACCACCCAGAGAGGAGTGGACACTGAAGCTTTCTTT.

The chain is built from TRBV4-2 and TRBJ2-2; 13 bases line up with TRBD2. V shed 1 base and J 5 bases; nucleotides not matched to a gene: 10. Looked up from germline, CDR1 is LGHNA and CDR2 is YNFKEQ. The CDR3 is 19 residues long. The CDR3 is CASSQAGTSGMWGTGELFF. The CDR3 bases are TGTGCCAGCAGCCAAGCCGGGACTAGCGGGATGTGGGGAACCGGGGAGCTGTTTTTT.

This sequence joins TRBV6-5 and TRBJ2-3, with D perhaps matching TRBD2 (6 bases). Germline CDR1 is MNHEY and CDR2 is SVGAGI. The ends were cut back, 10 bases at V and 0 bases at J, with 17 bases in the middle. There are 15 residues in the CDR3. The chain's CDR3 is CATCERGKSTDTQYF. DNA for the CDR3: TGTGCCACCTGCGAACGGGGGAAAAGCACAGATACGCAGTATTTT.

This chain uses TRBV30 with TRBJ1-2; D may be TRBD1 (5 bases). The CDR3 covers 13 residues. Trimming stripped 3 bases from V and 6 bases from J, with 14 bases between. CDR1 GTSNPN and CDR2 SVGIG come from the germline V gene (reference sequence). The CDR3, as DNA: TGTGCCTGGAGGATTCAGGGAAGAGATGGCTACACCTTC. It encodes CAWRIQGRDGYTF.

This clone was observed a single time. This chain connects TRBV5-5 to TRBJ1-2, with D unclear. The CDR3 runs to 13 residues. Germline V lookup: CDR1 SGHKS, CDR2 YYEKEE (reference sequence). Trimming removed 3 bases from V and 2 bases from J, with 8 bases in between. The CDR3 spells CASSSAGNYGYTF. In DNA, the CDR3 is TGTGCCAGCAGCTCGGCGGGGAACTATGGCTACACCTTC.

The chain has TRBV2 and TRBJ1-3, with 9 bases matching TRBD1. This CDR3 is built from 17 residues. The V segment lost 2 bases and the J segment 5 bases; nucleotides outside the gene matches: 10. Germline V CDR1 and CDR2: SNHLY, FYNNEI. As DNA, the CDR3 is TGTGCCAGCAGTGAAAGTGCGGGACAGGGCCCAAGAAACACCATATATTTT. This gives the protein CASSESAGQGPRNTIYF. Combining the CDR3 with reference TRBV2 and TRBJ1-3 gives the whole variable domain EPEVTQTPSHQVTQMGQEVILRCVPISNHLYFYWYRQILGQKVEFLVSFYNNEISEKSEIFDDQFSVERPDGSNFTLKIRSTKLEDSAMYFCASSESAGQGPRNTIYFGEGSWLTVV.

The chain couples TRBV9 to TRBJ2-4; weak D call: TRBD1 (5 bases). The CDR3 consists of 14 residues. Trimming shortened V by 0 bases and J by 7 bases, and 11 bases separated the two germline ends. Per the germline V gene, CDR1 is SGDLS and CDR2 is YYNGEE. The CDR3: CASSVDWTTNIQYF. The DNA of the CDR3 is TGTGCCAGCAGCGTAGATTGGACAACGAACATTCAGTACTTC.